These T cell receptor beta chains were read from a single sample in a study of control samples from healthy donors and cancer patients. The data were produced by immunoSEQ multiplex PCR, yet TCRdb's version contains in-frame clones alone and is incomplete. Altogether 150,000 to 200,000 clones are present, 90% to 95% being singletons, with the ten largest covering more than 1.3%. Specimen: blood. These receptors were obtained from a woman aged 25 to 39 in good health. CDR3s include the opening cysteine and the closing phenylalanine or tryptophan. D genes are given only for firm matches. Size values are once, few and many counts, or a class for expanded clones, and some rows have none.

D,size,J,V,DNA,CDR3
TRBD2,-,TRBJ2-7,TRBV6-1,TGTGCCAGCAGTGAATTTAGCGGGGGACCCTACGAGCAGTACTTC,CASSEFSGGPYEQYF
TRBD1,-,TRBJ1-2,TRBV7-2,TGTGCCAGCAGCTTAGACAGGGGGTATCGCTACACCTTC,CASSLDRGYRYTF
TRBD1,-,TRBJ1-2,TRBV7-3,TGTGCCAGCAGCCCCTTACAGGGGATCGATGGCTACACCTTC,CASSPLQGIDGYTF
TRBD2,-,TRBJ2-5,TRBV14,TGTGCCAGCAGCCCATGGACTAGCGGGAGTCGACAGTACTTC,CASSPWTSGSRQYF
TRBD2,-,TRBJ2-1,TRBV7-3,TGTGCCAGCAGCTTAGGAGGGACTAGCGCCTACAATGAGCAGTTCTTC,CASSLGGTSAYNEQFF
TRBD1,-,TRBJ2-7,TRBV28,TGTGCCAGCAGTTTACCGGGACAGCCCTACGAGCAGTACTTC,CASSLPGQPYEQYF
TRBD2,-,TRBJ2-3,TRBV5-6,TGTGCCAGCAGCTTGGCCGGGGCAGCGGGGGGCCGGGATACGCAGTATTTT,CASSLAGAAGGRDTQYF
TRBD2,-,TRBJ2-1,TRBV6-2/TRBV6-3,TGTGCCAGCAGTTACGGCGGGAGCTCCTACAATGAGCAGTTCTTC,CASSYGGSSYNEQFF
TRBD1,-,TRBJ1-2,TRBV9,TGTGCCAGCACCCCTACAGGGGGCCATGGCTACACCTTC,CASTPTGGHGYTF
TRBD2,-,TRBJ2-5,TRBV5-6,TGTGCCAGCAGCTCCCCTAGCGGGGGAGAGACCCAGTACTTC,CASSSPSGGETQYF
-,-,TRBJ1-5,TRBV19,TGTGCCAGTAGTATAGGCCAGGGAGGCAATCAGCCCCAGCATTTT,CASSIGQGGNQPQHF
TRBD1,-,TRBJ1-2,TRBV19,TGTGCCAGTAGTTCCGACAGGGCCCTTGGCTACACCTTC,CASSSDRALGYTF
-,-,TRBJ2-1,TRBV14,TGTGCCAGCAGCCAAGAGGATCAGATCAGCCCACATGAGCAGTTCTTC,CASSQEDQISPHEQFF
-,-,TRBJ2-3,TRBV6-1,TGTGCCAGCAGTGAAGCGCCGGGAAGCACAGATACGCAGTATTTT,CASSEAPGSTDTQYF
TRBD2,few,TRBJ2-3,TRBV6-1,TGTGCCAGCAGTGAAGTGGCGGGAGGAACAGATACGCAGTATTTT,CASSEVAGGTDTQYF
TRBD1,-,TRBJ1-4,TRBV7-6,TGTGCCAGCAGCTCTCGACAGGGCGCAGCAACTAATGAAAAACTGTTTTTT,CASSSRQGAATNEKLFF
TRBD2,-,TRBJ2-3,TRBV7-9,TGTGCCAGCAGCCAGCGGGGGGGCGAGAGAGATACGCAGTATTTT,CASSQRGGERDTQYF
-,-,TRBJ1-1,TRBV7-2,TGTGCCAGCAGCTTAGCGGCGCCTTTTGAAGCTTTCTTT,CASSLAAPFEAFF
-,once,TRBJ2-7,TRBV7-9,TGTGCCAGCAGCGAACCGGGACGTACCTACGAGCAGTACTTC,CASSEPGRTYEQYF
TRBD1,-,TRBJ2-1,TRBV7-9,TGTGCCAGCAGCGCCGGGACAGGGGCCCACAATGAGCAGTTCTTC,CASSAGTGAHNEQFF
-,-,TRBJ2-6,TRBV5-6,TGTGCCAGCAGCTTACAGGGGGCCAACGTCCTGACTTTC,CASSLQGANVLTF
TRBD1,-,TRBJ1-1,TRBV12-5,TGTGCTAGTGAGGGGACAGTTGGGACTGAAGCTTTCTTT,CASEGTVGTEAFF
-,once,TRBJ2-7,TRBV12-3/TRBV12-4,TGTGCCAGCAGCGAGGTCTACGAGCAGTACTTC,CASSEVYEQYF
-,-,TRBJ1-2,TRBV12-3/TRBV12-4,TGTGCCAGCAGACATGTCTACACCTTC,CASRHVYTF
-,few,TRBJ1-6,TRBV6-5,TGTGCCAGCAGTTACTCGAATTCACCCCTCCACTTT,CASSYSNSPLHF
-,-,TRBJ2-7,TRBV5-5,TGTGCCAGCAGCCCGGGACATCGGTGGAACGAGCAGTACTTC,CASSPGHRWNEQYF